This T cell receptor (beta chain) was recorded in a study of OX40 agonist ivuxolimab in advanced cancers. General observations from the study: Specificity for antigen went undetermined in the expanded peripheral T cells. Averaged across samples, CD8+ T cells carried more expanded clones than CD4+ did. Low normalized T-cell clonal expansion was additionally recorded for some nonresponders.

A note on this clone: Antigen unknown.

The CDR3 consists of 13 residues. Unmatched junction bases numbered 5, after V lost 4 bases and J lost 7 bases. CDR1 is SGHRS and CDR2 is YFSETQ in the germline V gene. Data came from immunoSEQ multiplex PCR; TCRdb stores just in-frame clones and leaves some out. The table has fewer than 130,000 clones, more than 70% seen once. This chain uses TRBV5-1 with TRBJ1-5, with 7 bases aligning to TRBD1. Sample: CD4+ or CD8+ T cells sorted from blood, taken in a trial of the OX40 agonist ivuxolimab. This TCR came from an adult with an advanced solid tumor such as melanoma, head and neck, liver or kidney cancer. The CDR3 spells CASSLDREQPQHF. The CDR3 DNA reads as TGCGCCAGCAGCCTAGACAGGGAGCAGCCCCAGCATTTT.